A selection of T cell receptor beta chains follows, all from one sample in a study of blood T cell repertoires in COVID-19. TCRdb's table, derived via immunoSEQ multiplex PCR, lists solely in-frame clones and lacks some. The sample contains more than 100,000 clones, approximately 83% of which appear only once. Sequenced material: peripheral blood. Source of these receptors: a man older than 75 with acute or convalescent COVID-19. Each CDR3 is given with its conserved first and last residue. A D gene is named only where the DNA matches it firmly. Size values are once, few and many counts, or a class for expanded clones, and some rows have none.

clone_size: NA; j_call: TRBJ1-1; v_call: TRBV12-3/TRBV12-4; d_call: NA; cdr3_aa: CASSLQGEAFF; cdr3_nt: TGTGCCAGCTCCTTACAGGGAGAAGCTTTCTTT
clone_size: NA; j_call: TRBJ2-2; v_call: TRBV5-1; d_call: TRBD2; cdr3_aa: CASSFGGAGTGELFF; cdr3_nt: TGCGCCAGCAGCTTCGGGGGGGCCGGCACCGGGGAGCTGTTTTTT
clone_size: NA; j_call: TRBJ1-3; v_call: TRBV18; d_call: NA; cdr3_aa: CASSLYRDSGNTIYF; cdr3_nt: TGTGCCAGCTCACTATACAGGGACTCTGGAAACACCATATATTTT
clone_size: NA; j_call: TRBJ2-7; v_call: TRBV24-1; d_call: TRBD1; cdr3_aa: CATSDPGTGGYEQYF; cdr3_nt: TGTGCCACCAGTGACCCCGGGACAGGGGGCTACGAGCAGTACTTC
clone_size: NA; j_call: TRBJ1-2; v_call: TRBV20-1; d_call: NA; cdr3_aa: CSARDIRGHTF; cdr3_nt: TGCAGTGCTAGAGATATCAGGGGCCACACCTTC
clone_size: NA; j_call: TRBJ1-1; v_call: TRBV5-1; d_call: TRBD1; cdr3_aa: CASSPGQMNTEAFF; cdr3_nt: TGCGCCAGCAGCCCGGGACAGATGAACACTGAAGCTTTCTTT
clone_size: NA; j_call: TRBJ2-1; v_call: TRBV11-3; d_call: NA; cdr3_aa: CASSLGRQRGNEQFF; cdr3_nt: TGTGCCAGCAGCTTAGGTAGACAAAGGGGCAATGAGCAGTTCTTC
clone_size: NA; j_call: TRBJ2-6; v_call: TRBV6-2/TRBV6-3; d_call: NA; cdr3_aa: CASSYKKEGPPSGANVLTF; cdr3_nt: TGTGCCAGCAGTTACAAAAAGGAGGGTCCCCCCTCTGGGGCCAACGTCCTGACTTTC
clone_size: NA; j_call: TRBJ1-2; v_call: TRBV7-9; d_call: TRBD1; cdr3_aa: CASSLGDRGKNGYTF; cdr3_nt: TGTGCCAGCAGCTTAGGGGACAGGGGGAAGAATGGCTACACCTTC
clone_size: NA; j_call: TRBJ1-1; v_call: TRBV29-1; d_call: NA; cdr3_aa: CSARTAMNTEAFF; cdr3_nt: TGCAGCGCTCGGACAGCCATGAACACTGAAGCTTTCTTT
clone_size: NA; j_call: TRBJ2-7; v_call: TRBV6-5; d_call: TRBD2; cdr3_aa: CASSYSGRGTYEQYF; cdr3_nt: TGTGCCAGCAGTTACTCCGGGAGGGGGACCTACGAGCAGTACTTC
clone_size: NA; j_call: TRBJ2-1; v_call: TRBV20-1; d_call: NA; cdr3_aa: CSAHPGGEQFF; cdr3_nt: TGCAGTGCTCACCCTGGCGGGGAGCAGTTCTTC
clone_size: NA; j_call: TRBJ2-5; v_call: TRBV5-1; d_call: TRBD1; cdr3_aa: CASSHRDSQETQYF; cdr3_nt: TGCGCCAGCAGCCACCGGGACAGTCAAGAGACCCAGTACTTC
clone_size: NA; j_call: TRBJ2-3; v_call: TRBV2; d_call: TRBD2; cdr3_aa: CASKVGGGTDTQYF; cdr3_nt: TGTGCCAGCAAGGTCGGGGGGGGCACAGATACGCAGTATTTT
clone_size: NA; j_call: TRBJ2-1; v_call: TRBV7-2; d_call: TRBD2; cdr3_aa: CASSSLAGTYNEQFF; cdr3_nt: TGTGCCAGCAGCTCACTAGCGGGAACCTACAATGAGCAGTTCTTC
clone_size: once; j_call: TRBJ1-1; v_call: TRBV5-6; d_call: TRBD1; cdr3_aa: CASSSAGTGGITEAFF; cdr3_nt: TGTGCCAGCAGCTCCGCCGGGACAGGGGGCATCACTGAAGCTTTCTTT
clone_size: NA; j_call: TRBJ1-1; v_call: TRBV19; d_call: TRBD1; cdr3_aa: CASSNLQGESNTEAFF; cdr3_nt: TGTGCCAGTAGTAACCTACAGGGGGAGTCGAACACTGAAGCTTTCTTT